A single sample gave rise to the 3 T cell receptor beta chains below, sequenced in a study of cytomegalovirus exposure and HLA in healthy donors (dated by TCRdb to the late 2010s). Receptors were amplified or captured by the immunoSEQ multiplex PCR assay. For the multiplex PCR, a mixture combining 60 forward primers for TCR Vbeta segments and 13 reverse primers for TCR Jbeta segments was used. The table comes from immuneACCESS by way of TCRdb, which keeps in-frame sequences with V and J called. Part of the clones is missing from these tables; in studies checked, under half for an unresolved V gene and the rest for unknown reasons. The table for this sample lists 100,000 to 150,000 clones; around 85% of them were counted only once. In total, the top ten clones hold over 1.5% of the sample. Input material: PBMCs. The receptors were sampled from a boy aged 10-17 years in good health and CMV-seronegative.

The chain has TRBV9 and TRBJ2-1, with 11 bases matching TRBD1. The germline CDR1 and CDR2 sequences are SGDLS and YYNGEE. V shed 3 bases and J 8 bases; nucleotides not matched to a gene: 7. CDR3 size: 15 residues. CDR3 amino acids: CASSGRTGGRDEQFF. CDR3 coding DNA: TGTGCCAGCAGCGGTAGGACAGGGGGCCGGGATGAGCAGTTCTTC.

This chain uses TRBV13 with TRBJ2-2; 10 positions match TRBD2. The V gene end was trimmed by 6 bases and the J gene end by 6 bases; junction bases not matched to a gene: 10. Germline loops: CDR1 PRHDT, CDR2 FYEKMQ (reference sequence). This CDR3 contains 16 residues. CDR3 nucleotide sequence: TGTGCCAGCAGACCCGGACTAGCGGTGGGGCCCGGGGAGCTGTTTTTT. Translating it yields CASRPGLAVGPGELFF.

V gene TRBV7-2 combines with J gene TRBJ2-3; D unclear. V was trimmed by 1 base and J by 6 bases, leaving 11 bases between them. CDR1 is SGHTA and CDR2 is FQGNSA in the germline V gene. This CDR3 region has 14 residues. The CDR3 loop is CASSLDAVYDTQYF. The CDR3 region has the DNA TGTGCCAGCAGCTTAGACGCAGTTTATGATACGCAGTATTTT.